This TCR beta chain was sequenced in a study of blood T cell repertoires in COVID-19. Study in general: PBMCs, B-cell-depleted T cells, or T cells were the source of the cDNA or gDNA that made up the material.

This clone was seen once. The CDR3 is 13 residues long. Unmatched junction bases numbered 6, after V lost 6 bases and J lost 5 bases. Germline values: CDR1 WNHNN, CDR2 SYGVQD (reference sequence). Here immunoSEQ multiplex PCR was the method, and the copy in TCRdb shows in-frame clones only, minus some. The data show 300,000 to 400,000 clones, approximately 87% seen once. The sequence was collected from a woman in her 30s with COVID-19, enrolled during active disease. The rearrangement links TRBV10-1 to TRBJ2-7, with 8 bases identical to TRBD1. Sequenced sample: peripheral blood. CDR3 DNA: TGCGCCAGCAGCCCAGACAGGGGCAACGAGCAGTACTTC. This gives the protein CASSPDRGNEQYF.